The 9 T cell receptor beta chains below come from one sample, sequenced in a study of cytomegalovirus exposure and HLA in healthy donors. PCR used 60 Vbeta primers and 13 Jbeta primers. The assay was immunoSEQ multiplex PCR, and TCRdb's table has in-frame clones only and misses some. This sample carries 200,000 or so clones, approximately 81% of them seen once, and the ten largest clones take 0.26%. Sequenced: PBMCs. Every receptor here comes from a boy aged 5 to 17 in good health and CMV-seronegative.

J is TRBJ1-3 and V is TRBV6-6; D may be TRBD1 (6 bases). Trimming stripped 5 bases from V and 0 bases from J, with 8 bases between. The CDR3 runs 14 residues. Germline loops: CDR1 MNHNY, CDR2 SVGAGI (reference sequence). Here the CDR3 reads CASSGQLSGNTIYF. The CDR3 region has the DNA TGTGCCAGCAGTGGACAGCTCTCTGGAAACACCATATATTTT.

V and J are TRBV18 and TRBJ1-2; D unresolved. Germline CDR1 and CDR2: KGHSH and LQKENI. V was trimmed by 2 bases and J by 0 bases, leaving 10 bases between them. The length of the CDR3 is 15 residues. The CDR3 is CASSPGSDSNYGYTF. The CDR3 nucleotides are TGTGCCAGCTCACCAGGGAGTGATTCTAACTATGGCTACACCTTC.

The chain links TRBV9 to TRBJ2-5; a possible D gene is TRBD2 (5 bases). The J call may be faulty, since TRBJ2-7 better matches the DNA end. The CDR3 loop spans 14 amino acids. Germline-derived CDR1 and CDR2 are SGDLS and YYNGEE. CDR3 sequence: CASSVEGARDEQYF. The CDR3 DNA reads TGTGCCAGCAGCGTAGAGGGAGCCCGTGACGAGCAGTACTTC.

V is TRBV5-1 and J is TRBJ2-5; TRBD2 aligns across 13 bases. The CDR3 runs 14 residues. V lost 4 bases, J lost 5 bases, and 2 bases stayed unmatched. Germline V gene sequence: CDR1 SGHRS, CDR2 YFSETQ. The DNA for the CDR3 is TGCGCCAGCAGCCCGACTAGCGGGGGGGAGACCCAGTACTTC. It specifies CASSPTSGGETQYF.

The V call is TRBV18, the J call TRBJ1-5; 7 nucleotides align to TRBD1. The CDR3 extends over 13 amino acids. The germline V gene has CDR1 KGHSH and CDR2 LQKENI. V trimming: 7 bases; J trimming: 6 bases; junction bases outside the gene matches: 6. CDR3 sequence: CASCNRGGQPQHF. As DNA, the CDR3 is TGTGCCAGCTGCAACAGGGGAGGTCAGCCCCAGCATTTT.

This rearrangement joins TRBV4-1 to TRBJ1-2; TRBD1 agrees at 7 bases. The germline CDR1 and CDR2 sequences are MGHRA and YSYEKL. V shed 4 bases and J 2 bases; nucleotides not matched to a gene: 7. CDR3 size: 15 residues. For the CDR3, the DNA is TGCGCCAGCAGCCTAGGAGACAGGGACAACTATGGCTACACCTTC. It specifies CASSLGDRDNYGYTF.

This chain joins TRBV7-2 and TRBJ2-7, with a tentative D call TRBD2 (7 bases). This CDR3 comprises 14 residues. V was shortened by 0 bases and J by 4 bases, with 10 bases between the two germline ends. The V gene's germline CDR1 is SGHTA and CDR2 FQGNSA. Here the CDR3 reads CASSLARGRYEQYF. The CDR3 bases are TGTGCCAGCAGCTTAGCGCGGGGGCGGTACGAGCAGTACTTC. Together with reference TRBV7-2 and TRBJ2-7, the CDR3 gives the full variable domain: GAGVSQSPSNKVTEKGKDVELRCDPISGHTALYWYRQSLGQGLEFLIYFQGNSAPDKSGLPSDRFSAERTGGSVSTLTIQRTQQEDSAVYLCASSLARGRYEQYFGPGTRLTVT.

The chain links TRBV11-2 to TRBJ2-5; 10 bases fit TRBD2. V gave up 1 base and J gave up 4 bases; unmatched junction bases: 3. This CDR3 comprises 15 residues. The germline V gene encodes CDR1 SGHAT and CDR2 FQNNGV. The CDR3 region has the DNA TGTGCCAGCAGCTTAGTTCTAGCGGGAGTAGAGACCCAGTACTTC. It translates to CASSLVLAGVETQYF.

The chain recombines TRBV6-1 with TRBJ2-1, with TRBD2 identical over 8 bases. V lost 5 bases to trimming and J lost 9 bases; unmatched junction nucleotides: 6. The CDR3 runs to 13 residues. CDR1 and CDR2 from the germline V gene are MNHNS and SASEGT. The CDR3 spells CASSQLAELEQFF. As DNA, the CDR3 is TGTGCCAGCAGTCAACTAGCGGAGCTTGAGCAGTTCTTC.